Listed here is a single TCR beta chain. Its antigen is unknown. Clones were sequenced by immunoSEQ multiplex PCR, and TCRdb holds only the in-frame ones, with some missing. The data hold 98,000 or so clones, with about 90% observed a single time. Germline-derived CDR1 and CDR2 are LGHNA and YNFKEQ. V lost 4 bases and J lost 2; bases outside the gene matches: 4. The CDR3 length is 14 residues. This entry is derived from a study of graft-versus-host responses after intestinal transplantation. In the study overall: In this cohort, recipients had multivisceral, liver-intestinal, or isolated intestinal transplants. Every recipient underwent anti-thymocyte globulin induction, then tacrolimus and steroids for three to four years.

The chain uses TRBV4-2 and TRBJ1-1; 7 positions match TRBD1. This clonotype was sampled from a human donor who received an intestinal transplant. The sample here was unstimulated CD4+ T cells sorted from spleen or lymph node cells, taken before intestinal transplant. CDR3 loop: CASSRTGDNTEAFF. The CDR3 DNA reads TGTGCCAGCAGCCGCACAGGGGATAACACTGAAGCTTTCTTT.